The 8 T cell receptor beta chains given below trace back to one sample, sequenced in a study of cytomegalovirus exposure and HLA in healthy donors. A multiplex PCR was run with 60 Vbeta primers and 13 Jbeta primers. Repertoires were generated with immunoSEQ multiplex PCR, while TCRdb's copy carries only in-frame clones and drops some. This table has over 95,000 clones, about 80% appearing once. The source material was PBMCs. Receptor source: a man between 40 and 49 years old in good health and CMV-seronegative.

This chain connects TRBV6-4 to TRBJ2-1, with 12 nucleotides matching TRBD2. CDR1 is MRHNA, CDR2 SNTAGT, per germline. The ends lost 6 bases at V and 6 bases at J; junction bases unmatched: 18. This CDR3 is built from 19 residues. CDR3 in DNA: TGTGCCAGCAGCGAGCGACTAGCGGGGGAGGGTCGAGACCTCAATGAGCAGTTCTTC. It yields the protein CASSERLAGEGRDLNEQFF.

A few counts support this clone. This chain connects TRBV10-1 to TRBJ1-2; D possibly corresponds to TRBD1 (5 bases). Trimming took off 2 bases at V and 4 bases at J, with 8 bases between the two ends. Looked up from germline, CDR1 is WNHNN and CDR2 is SYGVQD (reference sequence). The CDR3 is 13 amino acids. The CDR3 sequence: CASSENRGYGYTF. In DNA form, the CDR3 reads TGCGCCAGCAGTGAGAATAGGGGCTATGGCTACACCTTC.

The V and J genes are TRBV4-1 and TRBJ2-7, with a tentative D call TRBD2 (5 bases). The CDR3 extends over 13 amino acids. CDR1 MGHRA and CDR2 YSYEKL come from the germline V gene. With 3 bases removed from V and 4 bases from J, the gap between germline ends came to 10 bases. The CDR3 region has the DNA TGCGCCAGCAGCCACCTAGCAGAATACGAGCAGTACTTC. Amino acid sequence: CASSHLAEYEQYF.

This clone was seen once. V gene TRBV27 combines with J gene TRBJ2-1, with 8 bases aligning to TRBD2. V gave up 3 bases and J gave up 1 base; unmatched junction bases: 5. The CDR3 has 16 residues. From germline, CDR1 is MNHEY and CDR2 SMNVEV (reference sequence). CDR3 in DNA: TGTGCCAGCAGTTTTGAGAGCGGGGGTTCCTACAATGAGCAGTTCTTC. Translating it yields CASSFESGGSYNEQFF.

The J gene is TRBJ1-1, the V gene TRBV6-4, with D possibly TRBD1 on 6 matching bases. V was pared by 6 bases and J by 0 bases, with 14 bases between. The CDR3 sequence is 15 residues long. Germline loops: CDR1 MRHNA, CDR2 SNTAGT. The CDR3 nucleotides read TGTGCCAGCAGGGAGGTGGACAGTTTGAACACTGAAGCTTTCTTT. Amino acids: CASREVDSLNTEAFF.

This chain uses TRBV18 with TRBJ1-1; possible D gene TRBD1, 5 bases. The CDR3 loop spans 14 amino acids. Between the trimmed V and J ends, which lost 3 bases and 5 bases, there was a span of 13 bases. The germline gives CDR1 KGHSH, CDR2 LQKENI. The CDR3 DNA is TGTGCCAGCTCACCCATCCAGGGTTTGACTGAAGCTTTCTTT. This sequence encodes CASSPIQGLTEAFF. Filled out from reference TRBV18 and TRBJ1-1, the complete variable domain reads NAGVMQNPRHLVRRRGQEARLRCSPMKGHSHVYWYRQLPEEGLKFMVYLQKENIIDESGMPKERFSAEFPKEGPSILRIQQVVRGDSAAYFCASSPIQGLTEAFFGQGTRLTVV.

The genes are TRBV6-1 and TRBJ1-2, with no clear D. Germline CDR1 reads MNHNS; CDR2 reads SASEGT. The CDR3 is 16 residues long. V shed 2 bases and J shed 5 bases, with 18 bases lying between them. CDR3 DNA sequence: TGTGCCAGCAGTGAATGGGTAGGGAGGGAAAATTATGGCTACACCTTC. Translation gives CASSEWVGRENYGYTF.

The V gene is TRBV27, the J gene TRBJ2-2; TRBD1 agrees at 9 bases. The V gene end was trimmed by 6 bases and the J gene end by 5 bases; junction bases not matched to a gene: 10. This CDR3 contains 16 residues. In germline, CDR1 is MNHEY, CDR2 SMNVEV (reference sequence). CDR3 sequence: CASSRRTGAETGELFF. DNA for the CDR3: TGTGCCAGCAGCCGAAGGACAGGGGCCGAGACCGGGGAGCTGTTTTTT.